The 12 T cell receptor beta chains in this list originate from one sample, sequenced in a study of shared clonotypes between healthy human individuals. The method was immunoSEQ multiplex PCR; TCRdb's version includes in-frame clones alone and lacks a portion of them. The sample contains about 2.1 million clones, approximately 92% of which appear only once. Naive CD8 cells, CD45RO-negative and positively selected for CCR7, excluded terminally differentiated effector memory CD45RA+ cells. Sequenced material: naive CD8+ T cells from PBMCs. These receptor sequences come from a man between 18 and 29 years old in good health. Some clones in this sample may be carry-over from other donors' samples.

This chain connects TRBV5-1 to TRBJ2-2; D is undetermined. The CDR3 loop spans 12 amino acids. V lost 2 bases to trimming and J lost 7 bases, with 6 bases between them. The germline gives CDR1 SGHRS, CDR2 YFSETQ. The DNA for the CDR3 is TGCGCCAGCAGCTTAGGTGGCGGGGAGCTGTTTTTT. It codes for CASSLGGGELFF.

This clone has a single count. The chain recombines TRBV28 with TRBJ2-7; TRBD1 matches at 9 bases. This CDR3 region has 16 residues. With V trimmed by 3 bases and J by 2 bases, 8 bases remained unmatched. Germline loops: CDR1 MDHEN, CDR2 SYDVKM. The CDR3 bases are TGTGCCAGCAGTTTTGTGGCCGGGACAGGGACCTACGAGCAGTACTTC. Translated, it gives CASSFVAGTGTYEQYF.

The gene calls are TRBV5-4 and TRBJ2-1; possibly TRBD1 or TRBD2 for D (5 bases each). The CDR3 is made up of 16 amino acids. Per germline, CDR1 SGHNT and CDR2 YYREEE (reference sequence). The ends were cut back, 4 bases at V and 4 bases at J, with 18 bases in the middle. The CDR3 reads CASSHNSGTNYNEQFF. As DNA, the CDR3 is TGTGCCAGCAGCCACAACTCCGGGACCAATTACAATGAGCAGTTCTTC.

The chain couples TRBV2 to TRBJ1-4, with D unresolved. With 0 bases removed from V and 4 bases from J, the gap between germline ends came to 12 bases. CDR1 is SNHLY, CDR2 FYNNEI, per germline. The CDR3 loop spans 16 amino acids. This CDR3 is CASSEAGEGINEKLFF. DNA of the CDR3: TGTGCCAGCAGTGAAGCCGGTGAAGGTATTAATGAAAAACTGTTTTTT.

The chain carries TRBV19 and TRBJ2-1; D possibly matches TRBD1 or TRBD2 (5 bases each). Germline V gene lookup returns CDR1 LNHDA and CDR2 SQIVND (reference sequence). The CDR3 is made up of 16 amino acids. With 0 bases removed from V and 0 bases from J, the gap between germline ends came to 9 bases. DNA of the CDR3: TGTGCCAGTAGTATAGACGGGACCAGCTCCTACAATGAGCAGTTCTTC. Its translation: CASSIDGTSSYNEQFF.

The V and J genes are TRBV11-2 and TRBJ1-1, with 12 bases fitting TRBD1. V shed 4 bases and J 4 bases; nucleotides not matched to a gene: 16. CDR1 and CDR2 from the germline V gene are SGHAT and FQNNGV. The CDR3 is 19 amino acids. This CDR3 reads CASSSRTGTGGAEGTEAFF. DNA of the CDR3: TGTGCCAGCAGCTCACGGACGGGGACAGGGGGCGCAGAGGGCACTGAAGCTTTCTTT.

This CDR3 is CSVDPQTRGNEQFF. In DNA, the CDR3 is TGCAGCGTTGATCCGCAAACTAGGGGGAATGAGCAGTTCTTC. The chain is built from TRBV29-1 and TRBJ2-1, with a possible D match to TRBD1 (6 bases). V lost 3 bases, J lost 7 bases, and 16 bases lay in between. The CDR3 is made up of 14 amino acids. Per germline, CDR1 SQVTM and CDR2 ANQGSEA.

The chain joins TRBV7-6 to TRBJ2-3; 10 bases are a match to TRBD2. Germline CDR1 is SGHVS and CDR2 is FNYEAQ. The CDR3 has 16 residues. Trimming at V came to 3 bases and at J to 5 bases, leaving 8 bases not matched to a gene. In nucleotides, the CDR3 is TGTGCCAGCAGCTTTGGTAGCGGGAGGAGAAGAGATACGCAGTATTTT. Translation gives CASSFGSGRRRDTQYF.

This chain uses TRBV19 with TRBJ2-7; 10 bases are a match to TRBD2. V was clipped by 2 bases and J by 6 bases; unmatched bases: 4. The CDR3 runs 14 residues. Germline V gene lookup returns CDR1 LNHDA and CDR2 SQIVND (reference sequence). For the CDR3, the DNA is TGTGCCAGTAGTATACTAGCGGGAGTATCCGAGCAGTACTTC. Translating it yields CASSILAGVSEQYF.

This clone was picked up a small number of times. The chain couples TRBV30 to TRBJ1-2; D is ambiguous. V lost 5 bases, J lost 4 bases, and 11 bases lay in between. Germline V lookup: CDR1 GTSNPN, CDR2 SVGIG (reference sequence). The CDR3 extends over 12 amino acids. The CDR3 sequence is CAWGRVGYGYTF. The CDR3 DNA follows: TGTGCCTGGGGCCGTGTGGGCTATGGCTACACCTTC.

The V and J genes are TRBV5-1 and TRBJ2-1, with D unresolved. In germline, CDR1 is SGHRS, CDR2 YFSETQ. The V and J ends lost 0 bases and 12 bases respectively, with 7 bases between them. This CDR3 is built from 11 residues. The CDR3 spells CASSLDRVQFF. CDR3 coding DNA: TGCGCCAGCAGCTTGGATCGAGTGCAGTTCTTC.

This rearrangement joins TRBV7-9 to TRBJ2-7; D uncertain. Germline CDR1 reads SEHNR; CDR2 reads FQNEAQ (reference sequence). Between the trimmed V and J ends, which lost 2 bases and 6 bases, there was a span of 14 bases. There are 14 residues in the CDR3. CDR3 residues: CASSLSGPAFEQYF. CDR3 nucleotide sequence: TGTGCCAGCAGCTTATCTGGACCAGCATTCGAGCAGTACTTC. The variable domain in full, with the rest retrieved from reference TRBV7-9 and TRBJ2-7, is DTGVSQNPRHKITKRGQNVTFRCDPISEHNRLYWYRQTLGQGPEFLTYFQNEAQLEKSRLLSDRFSAERPKGSFSTLEIQRTEQGDSAMYLCASSLSGPAFEQYFGPGTRLTVT.